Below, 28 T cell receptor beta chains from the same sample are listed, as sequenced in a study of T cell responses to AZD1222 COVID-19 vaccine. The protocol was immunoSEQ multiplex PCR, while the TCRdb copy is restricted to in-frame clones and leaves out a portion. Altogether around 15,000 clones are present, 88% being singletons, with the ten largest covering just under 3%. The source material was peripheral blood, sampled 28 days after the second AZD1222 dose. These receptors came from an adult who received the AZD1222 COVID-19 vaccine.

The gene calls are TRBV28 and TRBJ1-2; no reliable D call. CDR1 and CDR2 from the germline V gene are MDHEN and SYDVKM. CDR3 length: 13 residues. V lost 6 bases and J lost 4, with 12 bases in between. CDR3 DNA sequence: TGTGCCAGCAGCACATCCCTATCCTATGGCTACACCTTC. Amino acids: CASSTSLSYGYTF.

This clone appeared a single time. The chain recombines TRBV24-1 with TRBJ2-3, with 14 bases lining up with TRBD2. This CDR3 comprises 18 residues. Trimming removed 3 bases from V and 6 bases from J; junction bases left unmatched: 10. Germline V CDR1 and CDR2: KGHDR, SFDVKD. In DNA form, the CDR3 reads TGTGCCACCAGTGATCCGGGACTAGCGGGGGCCGGGCATGATACGCAGTATTTT. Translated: CATSDPGLAGAGHDTQYF.

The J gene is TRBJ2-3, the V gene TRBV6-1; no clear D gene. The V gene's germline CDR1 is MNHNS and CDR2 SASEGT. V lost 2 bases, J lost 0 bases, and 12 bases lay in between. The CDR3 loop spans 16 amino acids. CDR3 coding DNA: TGTGCCAGCAGTGAACAGCCGGTGACTAGCACAGATACGCAGTATTTT. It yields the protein CASSEQPVTSTDTQYF.

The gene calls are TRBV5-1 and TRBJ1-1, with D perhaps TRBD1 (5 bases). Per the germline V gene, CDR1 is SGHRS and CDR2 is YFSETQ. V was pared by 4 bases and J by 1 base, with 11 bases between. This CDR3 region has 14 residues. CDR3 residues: CASSRGERNTEAFF. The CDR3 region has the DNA TGCGCCAGCAGCAGGGGAGAACGGAACACTGAAGCTTTCTTT.

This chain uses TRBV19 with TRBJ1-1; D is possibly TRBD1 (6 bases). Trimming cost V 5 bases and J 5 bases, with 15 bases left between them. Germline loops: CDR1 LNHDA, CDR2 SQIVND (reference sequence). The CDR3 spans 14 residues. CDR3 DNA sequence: TGTGCCAGTAGTTTAACAGGGAGGAGGACTGAAGCTTTCTTT. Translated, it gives CASSLTGRRTEAFF. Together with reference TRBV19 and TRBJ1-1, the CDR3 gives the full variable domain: DGGITQSPKYLFRKEGQNVTLSCEQNLNHDAMYWYRQDPGQGLRLIYYSQIVNDFQKGDIAEGYSVSREKKESFPLTVTSAQKNPTAFYLCASSLTGRRTEAFFGQGTRLTVV.

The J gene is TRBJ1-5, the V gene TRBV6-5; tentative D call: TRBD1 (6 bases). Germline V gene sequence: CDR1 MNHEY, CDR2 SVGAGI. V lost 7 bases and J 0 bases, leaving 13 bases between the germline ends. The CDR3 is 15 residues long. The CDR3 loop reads CASTFTGYSNQPQHF. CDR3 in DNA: TGTGCCAGCACTTTCACAGGGTATAGCAATCAGCCCCAGCATTTT.

CDR3 bases: TGTGCCAGCAGCCAAGATCCCGGACTAGCGTCTTTCCAAGAGACCCAGTACTTC. It specifies CASSQDPGLASFQETQYF. The J gene is TRBJ2-5, the V gene TRBV3-1 (or the pseudogene TRBV3-2); the match to TRBD2 covers 9 bases. V was pared by 0 bases and J by 1 base, with 9 bases of the junction left unmatched. This CDR3 is 18 amino acids long. The germline V gene has CDR1 LGHDT and CDR2 YNNKEL (reference sequence).

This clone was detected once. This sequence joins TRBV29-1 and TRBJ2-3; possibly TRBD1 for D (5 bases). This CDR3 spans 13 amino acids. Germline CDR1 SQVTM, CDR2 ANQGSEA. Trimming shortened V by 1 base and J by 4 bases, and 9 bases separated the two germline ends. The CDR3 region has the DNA TGCAGCGTTGAAGGGCAGGGTCCAGATACGCAGTATTTT. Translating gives CSVEGQGPDTQYF.

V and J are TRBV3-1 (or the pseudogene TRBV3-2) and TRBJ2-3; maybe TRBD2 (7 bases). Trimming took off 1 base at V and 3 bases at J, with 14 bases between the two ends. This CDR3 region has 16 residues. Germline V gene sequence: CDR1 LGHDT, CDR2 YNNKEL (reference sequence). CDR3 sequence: CASSQASGGGTDTQYF. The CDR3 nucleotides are TGTGCCAGCAGCCAAGCCTCGGGGGGCGGGACAGATACGCAGTATTTT.

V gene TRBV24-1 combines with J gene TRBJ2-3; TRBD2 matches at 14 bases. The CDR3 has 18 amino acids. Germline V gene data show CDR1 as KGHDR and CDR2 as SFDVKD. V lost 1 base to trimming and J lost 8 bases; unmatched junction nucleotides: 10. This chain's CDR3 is CATSDFRGLAGVWGTQYF. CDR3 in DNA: TGTGCCACCAGTGATTTTAGGGGACTAGCGGGAGTTTGGGGTACGCAGTATTTT.

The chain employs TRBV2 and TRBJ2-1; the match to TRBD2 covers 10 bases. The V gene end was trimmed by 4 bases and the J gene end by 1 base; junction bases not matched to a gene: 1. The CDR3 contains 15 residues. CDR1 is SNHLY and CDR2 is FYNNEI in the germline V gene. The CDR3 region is CASSVLAGSYNEQFF. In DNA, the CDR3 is TGTGCCAGCAGTGTACTAGCGGGGTCCTACAATGAGCAGTTCTTC.

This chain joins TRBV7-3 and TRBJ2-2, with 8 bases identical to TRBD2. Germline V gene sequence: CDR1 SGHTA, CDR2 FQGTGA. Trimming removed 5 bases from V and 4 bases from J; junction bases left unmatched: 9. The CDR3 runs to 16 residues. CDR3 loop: CASSLKRSGVTGELFF. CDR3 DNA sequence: TGTGCCAGCAGCCTCAAGCGTAGCGGGGTCACCGGGGAGCTGTTTTTT.

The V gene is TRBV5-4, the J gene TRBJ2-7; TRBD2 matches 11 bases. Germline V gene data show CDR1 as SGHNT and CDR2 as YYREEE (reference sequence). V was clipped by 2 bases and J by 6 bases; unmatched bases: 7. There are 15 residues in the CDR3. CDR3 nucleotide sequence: TGTGCCAGCAGCTTTCTAGCGGGGGGCCCCCTCGAGCAGTACTTC. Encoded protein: CASSFLAGGPLEQYF.

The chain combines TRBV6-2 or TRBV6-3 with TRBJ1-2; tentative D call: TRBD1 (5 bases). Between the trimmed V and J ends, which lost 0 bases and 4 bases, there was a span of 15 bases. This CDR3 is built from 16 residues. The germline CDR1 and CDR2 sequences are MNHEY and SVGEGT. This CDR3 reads CASSYSGDRRSYGYTF. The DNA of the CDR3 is TGTGCCAGCAGTTACTCGGGGGACCGCCGAAGCTATGGCTACACCTTC.

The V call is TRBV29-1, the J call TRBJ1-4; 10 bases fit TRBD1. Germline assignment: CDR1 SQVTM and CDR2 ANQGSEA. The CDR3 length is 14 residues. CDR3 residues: CSSSSGTGDEKLFF. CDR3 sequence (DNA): TGCAGTTCCTCCTCCGGGACAGGGGACGAAAAACTGTTTTTT. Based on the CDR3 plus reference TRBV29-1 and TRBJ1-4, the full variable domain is SAVISQKPSRDICQRGTSLTIQCQVDSQVTMMFWYRQQPGQSLTLIATANQGSEATYESGFVIDKFPISRPNLTFSTLTVSNMSPEDSSIYLCSSSSGTGDEKLFFGSGTQLSVL.

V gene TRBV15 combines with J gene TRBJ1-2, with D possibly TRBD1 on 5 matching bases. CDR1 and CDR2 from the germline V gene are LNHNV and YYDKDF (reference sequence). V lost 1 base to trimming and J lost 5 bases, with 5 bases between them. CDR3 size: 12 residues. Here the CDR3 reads CATSRGQYGYTF. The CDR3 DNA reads TGTGCCACCAGCAGAGGACAGTATGGCTACACCTTC.

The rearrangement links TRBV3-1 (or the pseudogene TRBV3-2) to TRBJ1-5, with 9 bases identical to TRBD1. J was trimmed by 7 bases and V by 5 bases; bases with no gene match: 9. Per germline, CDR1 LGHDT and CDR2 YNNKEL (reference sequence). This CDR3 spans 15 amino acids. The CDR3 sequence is CASSSGTGRGQPQHF. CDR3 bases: TGTGCCAGCAGCTCCGGGACAGGGAGAGGCCAGCCCCAGCATTTT.

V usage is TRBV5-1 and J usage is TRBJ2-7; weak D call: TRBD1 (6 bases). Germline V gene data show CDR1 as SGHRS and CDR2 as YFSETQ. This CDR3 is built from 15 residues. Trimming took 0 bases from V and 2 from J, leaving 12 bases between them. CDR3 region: CASSLDGRGTYEQYF. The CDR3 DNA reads TGCGCCAGCAGCTTGGATGGCAGGGGAACCTACGAGCAGTACTTC.

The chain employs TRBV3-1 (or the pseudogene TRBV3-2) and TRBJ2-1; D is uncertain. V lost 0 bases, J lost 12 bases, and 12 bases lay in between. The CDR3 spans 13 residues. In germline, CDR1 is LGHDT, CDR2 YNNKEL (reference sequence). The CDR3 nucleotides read TGTGCCAGCAGCCAAGAGGCCACGAGGAGGCAGTTCTTC. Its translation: CASSQEATRRQFF.

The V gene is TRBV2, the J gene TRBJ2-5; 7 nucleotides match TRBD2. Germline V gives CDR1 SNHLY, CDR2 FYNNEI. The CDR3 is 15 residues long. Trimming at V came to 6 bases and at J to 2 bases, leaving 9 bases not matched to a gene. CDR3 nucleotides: TGTGCCAGCAGACCATTTCTAGCGGAACAAGAGACCCAGTACTTC. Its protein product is CASRPFLAEQETQYF. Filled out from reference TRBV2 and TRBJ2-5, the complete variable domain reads EPEVTQTPSHQVTQMGQEVILRCVPISNHLYFYWYRQILGQKVEFLVSFYNNEISEKSEIFDDQFSVERPDGSNFTLKIRSTKLEDSAMYFCASRPFLAEQETQYFGPGTRLLVL.

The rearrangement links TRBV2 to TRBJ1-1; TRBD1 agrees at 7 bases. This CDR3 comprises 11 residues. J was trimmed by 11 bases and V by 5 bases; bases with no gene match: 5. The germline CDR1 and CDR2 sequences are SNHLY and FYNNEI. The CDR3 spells CASSNRGEAFF. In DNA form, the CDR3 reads TGTGCCAGCAGTAACAGGGGCGAGGCTTTCTTT.

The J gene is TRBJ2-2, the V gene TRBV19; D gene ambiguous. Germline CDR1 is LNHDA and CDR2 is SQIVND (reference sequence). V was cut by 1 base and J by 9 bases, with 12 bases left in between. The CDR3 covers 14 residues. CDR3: CASSIATTVRELFF. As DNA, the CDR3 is TGTGCCAGTAGTATAGCGACGACTGTGAGGGAGCTGTTTTTT.

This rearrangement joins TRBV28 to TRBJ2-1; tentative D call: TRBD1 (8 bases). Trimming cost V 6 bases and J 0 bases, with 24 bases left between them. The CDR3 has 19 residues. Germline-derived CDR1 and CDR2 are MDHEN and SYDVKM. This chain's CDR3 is CASRQTGAGADDSYNEQFF. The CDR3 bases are TGTGCCAGCAGACAGACAGGGGCGGGAGCGGACGACTCCTACAATGAGCAGTTCTTC.

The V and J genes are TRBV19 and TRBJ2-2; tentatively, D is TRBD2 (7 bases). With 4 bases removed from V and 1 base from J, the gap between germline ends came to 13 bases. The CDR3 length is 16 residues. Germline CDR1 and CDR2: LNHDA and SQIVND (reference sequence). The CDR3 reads CASSSPGGQNTGELFF. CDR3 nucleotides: TGTGCCAGTAGTAGCCCGGGGGGACAGAACACCGGGGAGCTGTTTTTT.

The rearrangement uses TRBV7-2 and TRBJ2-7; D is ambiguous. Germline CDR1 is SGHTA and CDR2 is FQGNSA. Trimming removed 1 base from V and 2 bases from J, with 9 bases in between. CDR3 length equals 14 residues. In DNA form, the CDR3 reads TGTGCCAGCAGCTTAGGTCCAGAAGCCTACGAGCAGTACTTC. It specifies CASSLGPEAYEQYF.

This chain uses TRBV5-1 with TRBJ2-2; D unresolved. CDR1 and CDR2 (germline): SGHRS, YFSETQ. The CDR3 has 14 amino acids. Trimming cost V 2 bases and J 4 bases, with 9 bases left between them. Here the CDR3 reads CASSFLTGTGELFF. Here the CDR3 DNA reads TGCGCCAGCAGCTTTCTGACTGGCACCGGGGAGCTGTTTTTT.

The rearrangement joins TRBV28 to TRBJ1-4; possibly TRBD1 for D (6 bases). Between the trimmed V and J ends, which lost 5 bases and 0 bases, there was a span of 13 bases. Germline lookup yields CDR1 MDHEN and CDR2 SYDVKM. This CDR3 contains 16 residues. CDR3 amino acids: CASSPRGGATNEKLFF. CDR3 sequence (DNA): TGTGCCAGCAGTCCTAGGGGGGGTGCAACTAATGAAAAACTGTTTTTT.

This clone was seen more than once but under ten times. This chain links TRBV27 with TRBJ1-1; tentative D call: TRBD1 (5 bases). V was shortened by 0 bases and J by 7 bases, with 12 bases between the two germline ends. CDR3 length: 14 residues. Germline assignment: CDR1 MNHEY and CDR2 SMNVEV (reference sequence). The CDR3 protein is CASSLSWSQGEAFF. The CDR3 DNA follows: TGTGCCAGCAGTTTATCATGGAGTCAGGGTGAAGCTTTCTTT.